This T cell receptor (beta chain) originates from a study of blood T cells in healthy people across ages. Study details: About one barcoded beta molecule per two T cells came from capture by template switching.

Study observations and caveats: Lack of knowledge of donor CMV status possibly confounded expanded clonotype changes.

Alongside a J-beta primer mix, a sample-barcoded 5' primer served in a second PCR lasting 7 to 11 cycles. Through a template-switch adaptor with 12 random nucleotides, each cDNA molecule received a tag. Paired-end reads containing CDR3 totaled no fewer than 3 million for each sample. TCRdb itself ran the 5' RACE reads through MiXCR, one entry per CDR3 protein. The data contain approximately 800,000 distinct CDR3 sequences, roughly 50% of them singletons. As regards this clonotype: Its antigen is currently unknown.

The sequence came from a man younger than 45 in good health. Sequenced sample: blood.

The DNA of the CDR3 is TGTGCTGCTTTTCGGGGAATTATCCCCTACGAGCAGTACTTC. It yields the protein CAAFRGIIPYEQYF. The chain couples TRBV28 to TRBJ2-7; TRBD2 is a possible D gene (5 bases). This CDR3 spans 14 amino acids. Per germline, CDR1 MDHEN and CDR2 SYDVKM.